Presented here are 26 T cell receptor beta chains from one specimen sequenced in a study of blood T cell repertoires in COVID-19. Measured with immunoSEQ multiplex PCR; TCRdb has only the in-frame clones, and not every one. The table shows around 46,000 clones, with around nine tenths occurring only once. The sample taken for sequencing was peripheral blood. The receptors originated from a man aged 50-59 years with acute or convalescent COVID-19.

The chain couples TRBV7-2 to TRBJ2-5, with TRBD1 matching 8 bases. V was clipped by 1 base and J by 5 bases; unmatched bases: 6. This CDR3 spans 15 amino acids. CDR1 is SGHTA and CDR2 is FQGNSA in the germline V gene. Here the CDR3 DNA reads TGTGCCAGCAGCTTAGGAGGGACAGGCGGGGAGACCCAGTACTTC. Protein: CASSLGGTGGETQYF.

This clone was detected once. This chain's CDR3 is CASSPGGLAAVSSTDTQYF. Written as DNA, the CDR3 is TGTGCCAGCAGCCCGGGCGGACTAGCGGCGGTTTCTAGCACAGATACGCAGTATTTT. The rearrangement joins TRBV4-2 to TRBJ2-3; 10 bases line up with TRBD2. The CDR3 sequence is 19 residues long. J gave up 0 bases and V 4 bases, and 13 bases lay outside the gene matches. Per the germline V gene, CDR1 is LGHNA and CDR2 is YNFKEQ.

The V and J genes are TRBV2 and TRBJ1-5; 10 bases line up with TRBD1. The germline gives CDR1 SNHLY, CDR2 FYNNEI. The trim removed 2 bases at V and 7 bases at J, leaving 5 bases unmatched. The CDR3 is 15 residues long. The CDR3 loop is CASSELGQGSQPQHF. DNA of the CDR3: TGTGCCAGCAGTGAACTGGGACAGGGGTCGCAGCCCCAGCATTTT.

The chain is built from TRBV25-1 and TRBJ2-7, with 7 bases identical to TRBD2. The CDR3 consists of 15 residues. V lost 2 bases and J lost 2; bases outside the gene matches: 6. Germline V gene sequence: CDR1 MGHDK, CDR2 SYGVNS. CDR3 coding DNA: TGTGCCAGCAGTGAACGGGCTAGCGGAACCTACGAGCAGTACTTC. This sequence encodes CASSERASGTYEQYF.

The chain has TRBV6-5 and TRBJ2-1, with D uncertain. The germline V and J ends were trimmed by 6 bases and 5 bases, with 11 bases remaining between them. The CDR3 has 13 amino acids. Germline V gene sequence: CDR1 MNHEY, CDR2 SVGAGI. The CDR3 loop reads CASSLAADNEQFF. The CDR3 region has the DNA TGTGCCAGCAGCCTCGCCGCGGACAATGAGCAGTTCTTC.

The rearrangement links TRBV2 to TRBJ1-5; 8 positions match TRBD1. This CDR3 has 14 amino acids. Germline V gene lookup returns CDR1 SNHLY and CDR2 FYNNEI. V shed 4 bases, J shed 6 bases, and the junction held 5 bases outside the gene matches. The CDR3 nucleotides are TGTGCCAGCAGTGGCACAGGGGGGGTTCAGCCCCAGCATTTT. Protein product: CASSGTGGVQPQHF.

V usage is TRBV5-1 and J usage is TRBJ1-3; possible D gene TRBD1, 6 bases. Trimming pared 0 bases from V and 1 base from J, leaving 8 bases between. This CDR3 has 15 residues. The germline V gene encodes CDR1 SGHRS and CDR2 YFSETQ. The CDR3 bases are TGCGCCAGCAGCTTGGACAGGGTGTCTGGAAACACCATATATTTT. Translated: CASSLDRVSGNTIYF.

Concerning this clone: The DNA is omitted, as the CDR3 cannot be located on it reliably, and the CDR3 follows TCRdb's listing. The CDR3 protein is CASSKDRFAGGNSPLHF. V is TRBV21-1 and J is TRBJ1-6; whether TRBD1, the table's D call, matches the DNA was not checked. TRBV21-1 is designated a pseudogene. Counting both end residues, the CDR3 totals 17 amino acids.

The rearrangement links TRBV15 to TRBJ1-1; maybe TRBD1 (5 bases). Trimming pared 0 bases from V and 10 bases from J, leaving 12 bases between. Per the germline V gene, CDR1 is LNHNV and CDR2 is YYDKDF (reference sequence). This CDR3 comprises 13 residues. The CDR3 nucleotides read TGTGCCACCAGCAGAGAGGGGCAGGGTGGAGCTTTCTTT. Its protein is CATSREGQGGAFF.

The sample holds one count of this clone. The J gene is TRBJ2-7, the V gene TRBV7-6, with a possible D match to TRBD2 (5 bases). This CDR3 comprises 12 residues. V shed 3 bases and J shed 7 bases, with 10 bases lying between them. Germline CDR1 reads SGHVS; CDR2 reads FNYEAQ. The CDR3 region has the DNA TGTGCCAGCAGCTTTGCCCCGGGAGAGCAGTACTTC. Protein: CASSFAPGEQYF. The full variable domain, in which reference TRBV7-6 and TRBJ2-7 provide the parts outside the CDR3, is GAGVSQSPRYKVTKRGQDVALRCDPISGHVSLYWYRQALGQGPEFLTYFNYEAQQDKSGLPNDRFSAERPEGSISTLTIQRTEQRDSAMYRCASSFAPGEQYFGPGTRLTVT.

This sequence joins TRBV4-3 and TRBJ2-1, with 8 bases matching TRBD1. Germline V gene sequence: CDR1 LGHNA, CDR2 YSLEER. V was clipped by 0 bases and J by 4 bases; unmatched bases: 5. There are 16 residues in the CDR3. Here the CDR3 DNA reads TGCGCCAGCAGCCAAGAAGGACAGGGATTTTACAATGAGCAGTTCTTC. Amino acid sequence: CASSQEGQGFYNEQFF.

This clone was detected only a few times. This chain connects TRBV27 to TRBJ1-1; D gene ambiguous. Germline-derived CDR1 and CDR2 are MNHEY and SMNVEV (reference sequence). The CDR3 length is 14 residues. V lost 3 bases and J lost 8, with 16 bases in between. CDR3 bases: TGTGCCAGCAGTTTGAGTGGGTCTGCGCGGGAAGCTTTCTTT. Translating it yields CASSLSGSAREAFF.

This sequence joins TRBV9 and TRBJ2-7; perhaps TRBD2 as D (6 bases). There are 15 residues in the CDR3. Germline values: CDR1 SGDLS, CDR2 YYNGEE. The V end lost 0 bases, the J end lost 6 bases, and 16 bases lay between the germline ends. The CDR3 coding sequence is TGTGCCAGCAGCGTAGCTGAGGGTCCGCGGGGCGAGCAGTACTTC. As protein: CASSVAEGPRGEQYF.

CDR3 coding DNA: TGTGCCAGCAAATGGGACTTGAGCTCCTACAATGAGCAGTTCTTC. This gives the protein CASKWDLSSYNEQFF. V gene TRBV6-5 combines with J gene TRBJ2-1; possible D gene TRBD2, 6 bases. There are 15 residues in the CDR3. V was clipped by 7 bases and J by 0 bases, with 13 bases between them. Germline V gene data show CDR1 as MNHEY and CDR2 as SVGAGI.

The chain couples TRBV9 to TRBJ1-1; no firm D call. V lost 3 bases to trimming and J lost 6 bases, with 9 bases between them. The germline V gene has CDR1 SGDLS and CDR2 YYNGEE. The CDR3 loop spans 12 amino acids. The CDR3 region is CASSGDGAEAFF. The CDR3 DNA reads TGTGCCAGCAGCGGAGACGGGGCTGAAGCTTTCTTT. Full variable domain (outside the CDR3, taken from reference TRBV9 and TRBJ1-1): DSGVTQTPKHLITATGQRVTLRCSPRSGDLSVYWYQQSLDQGLQFLIQYYNGEERAKGNILERFSAQQFPDLHSELNLSSLELGDSALYFCASSGDGAEAFFGQGTRLTVV.

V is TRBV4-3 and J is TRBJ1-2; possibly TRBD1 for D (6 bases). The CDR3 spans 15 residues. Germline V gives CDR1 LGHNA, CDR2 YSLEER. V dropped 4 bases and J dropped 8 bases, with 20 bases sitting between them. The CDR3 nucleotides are TGCGCCAGCAGCCGAGAACAGGGCAACCTAGGGGGCTACACCTTC. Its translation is CASSREQGNLGGYTF.

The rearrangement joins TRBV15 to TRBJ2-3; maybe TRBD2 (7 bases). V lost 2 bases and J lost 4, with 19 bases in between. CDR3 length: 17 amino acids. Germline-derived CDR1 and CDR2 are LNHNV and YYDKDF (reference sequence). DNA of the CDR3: TGTGCCACCAGCAGAACCCGAGGGGGGGAGGGGGCAGATACGCAGTATTTT. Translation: CATSRTRGGEGADTQYF.

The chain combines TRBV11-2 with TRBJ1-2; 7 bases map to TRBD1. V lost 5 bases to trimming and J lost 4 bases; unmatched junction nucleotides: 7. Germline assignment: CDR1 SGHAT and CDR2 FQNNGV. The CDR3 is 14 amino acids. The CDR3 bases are TGTGCCAGCAGCACTGGGACAGTGGGCTATGGCTACACCTTC. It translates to CASSTGTVGYGYTF.

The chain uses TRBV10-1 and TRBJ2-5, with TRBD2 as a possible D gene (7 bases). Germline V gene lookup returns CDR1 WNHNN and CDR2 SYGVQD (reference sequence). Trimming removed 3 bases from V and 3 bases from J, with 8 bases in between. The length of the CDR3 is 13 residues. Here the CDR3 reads CASSEGGEETQYF. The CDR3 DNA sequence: TGCGCCAGCAGTGAAGGGGGGGAAGAGACCCAGTACTTC.

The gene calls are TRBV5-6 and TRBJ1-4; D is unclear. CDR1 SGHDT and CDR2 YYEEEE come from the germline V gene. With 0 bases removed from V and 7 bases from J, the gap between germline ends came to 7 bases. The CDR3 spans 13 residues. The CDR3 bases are TGTGCCAGCAGCTTGGGGTCGAGTGAAAAACTGTTTTTT. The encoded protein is CASSLGSSEKLFF.

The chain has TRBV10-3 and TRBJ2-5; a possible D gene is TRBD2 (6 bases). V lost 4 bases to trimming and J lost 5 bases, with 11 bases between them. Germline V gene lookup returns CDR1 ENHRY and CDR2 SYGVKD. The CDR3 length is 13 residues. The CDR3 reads CAISGGLMETQYF. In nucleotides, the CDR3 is TGTGCCATCAGTGGGGGACTGATGGAGACCCAGTACTTC.

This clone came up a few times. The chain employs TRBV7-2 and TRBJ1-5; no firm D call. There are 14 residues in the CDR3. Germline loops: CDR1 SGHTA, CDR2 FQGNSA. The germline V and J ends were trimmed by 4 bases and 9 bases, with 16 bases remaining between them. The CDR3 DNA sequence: TGTGCCAGCAGCTCGTCCCCTTTCGGCGGGCCCCAGCATTTT. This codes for CASSSSPFGGPQHF.

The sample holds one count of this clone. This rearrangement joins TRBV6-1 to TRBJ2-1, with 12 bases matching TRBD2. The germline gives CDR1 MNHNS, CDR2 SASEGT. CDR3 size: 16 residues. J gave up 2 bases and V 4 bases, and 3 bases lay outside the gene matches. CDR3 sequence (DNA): TGTGCCAGCAGTGGTACTAGCGGGAGGACCTACAATGAGCAGTTCTTC. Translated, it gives CASSGTSGRTYNEQFF.

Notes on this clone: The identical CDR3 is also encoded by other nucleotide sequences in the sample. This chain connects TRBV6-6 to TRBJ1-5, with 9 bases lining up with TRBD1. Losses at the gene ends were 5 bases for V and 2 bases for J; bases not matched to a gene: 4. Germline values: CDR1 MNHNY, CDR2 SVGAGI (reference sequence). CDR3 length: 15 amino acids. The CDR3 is CASSPRDRGNQPQHF. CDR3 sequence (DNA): TGTGCCAGCAGTCCCAGGGACAGGGGCAATCAGCCCCAGCATTTT.

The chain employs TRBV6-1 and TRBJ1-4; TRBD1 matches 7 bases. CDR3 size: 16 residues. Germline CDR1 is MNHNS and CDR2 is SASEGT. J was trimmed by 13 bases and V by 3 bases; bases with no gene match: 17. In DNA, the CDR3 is TGTGCCAGCAGTGATCCCGGGACAGCGGGCGTAGGCGGACTGTTTTTT. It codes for CASSDPGTAGVGGLFF.

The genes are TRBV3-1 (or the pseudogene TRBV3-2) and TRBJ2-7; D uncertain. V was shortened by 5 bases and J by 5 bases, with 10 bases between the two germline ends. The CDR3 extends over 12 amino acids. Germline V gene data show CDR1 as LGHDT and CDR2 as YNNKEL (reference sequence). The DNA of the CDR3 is TGTGCCAGCAGCTATGGGCCAGACGAGCAGTACTTC. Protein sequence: CASSYGPDEQYF.